One and the same sample provided the 28 T cell receptor beta chains below, sequenced in a study of OX40 agonist ivuxolimab in advanced cancers. Method: immunoSEQ multiplex PCR; TCRdb's copy keeps in-frame clones and lacks some. The table records nearly 70,000 clones, approximately 87% of them present only once. The sequencing used CD4+ or CD8+ T cells sorted from blood, collected in a trial of the OX40 agonist ivuxolimab. The receptors derive from an adult with an advanced solid tumor such as melanoma, head and neck, liver or kidney cancer.

This sequence joins TRBV5-1 and TRBJ1-4; possibly TRBD1 for D (5 bases). This CDR3 has 15 residues. Trimming took off 0 bases at V and 8 bases at J, with 14 bases between the two ends. The germline V gene has CDR1 SGHRS and CDR2 YFSETQ. The CDR3 DNA sequence: TGCGCCAGCAGCTTGGCCGTTGGGGCACGGGAAAAACTGTTTTTT. Residues: CASSLAVGAREKLFF.

The chain couples TRBV9 to TRBJ1-1; D is unresolved. The germline V gene encodes CDR1 SGDLS and CDR2 YYNGEE. There are 13 residues in the CDR3. V was shortened by 1 base and J by 0 bases, with 4 bases between the two germline ends. The CDR3: CASSVNLNTEAFF. Written as DNA, the CDR3 is TGTGCCAGCAGCGTAAATTTGAACACTGAAGCTTTCTTT. The full variable domain, rest sourced from reference TRBV9 and TRBJ1-1, is DSGVTQTPKHLITATGQRVTLRCSPRSGDLSVYWYQQSLDQGLQFLIQYYNGEERAKGNILERFSAQQFPDLHSELNLSSLELGDSALYFCASSVNLNTEAFFGQGTRLTVV.

CDR3 DNA: TGTGCCAGCAGCGCCAGGGGGGGAAGCACAGATACGCAGTATTTT. This gives the protein CASSARGGSTDTQYF. V usage is TRBV9 and J usage is TRBJ2-3; D might be TRBD1 or TRBD2, each matching 7 bases. The CDR3 spans 15 residues. CDR1 SGDLS and CDR2 YYNGEE come from the germline V gene. V lost 3 bases to trimming and J lost 0 bases, with 11 bases between them.

The chain couples TRBV15 to TRBJ2-7, with D possibly called TRBD1 or TRBD2 (5 bases each). The CDR3 has 15 amino acids. From germline, CDR1 is LNHNV and CDR2 YYDKDF (reference sequence). Trimming took 0 bases from V and 4 from J, leaving 13 bases between them. The CDR3 coding sequence is TGTGCCACCAGCAGAGATGTTCAGGGACGGTACGAGCAGTACTTC. Translation: CATSRDVQGRYEQYF.

The CDR3 loop is CASRPGTNTNTEAFF. CDR3 DNA sequence: TGTGCCAGCAGGCCCGGGACAAATACGAACACTGAAGCTTTCTTT. The chain joins TRBV28 to TRBJ1-1, with TRBD1 as a possible D gene (6 bases). V was shortened by 6 bases and J by 1 base, with 15 bases between the two germline ends. The V gene's germline CDR1 is MDHEN and CDR2 SYDVKM. The length of the CDR3 is 15 residues.

This rearrangement joins TRBV7-2 to TRBJ1-5; the D is unclear. The CDR3 consists of 13 residues. Germline CDR1 SGHTA, CDR2 FQGNSA. With 5 bases removed from V and 5 bases from J, the gap between germline ends came to 10 bases. In DNA, the CDR3 is TGTGCCAGCAGCCTCAACACCTATCAGCCCCAGCATTTT. Its translation is CASSLNTYQPQHF. Together with reference TRBV7-2 and TRBJ1-5, the CDR3 gives the full variable domain: GAGVSQSPSNKVTEKGKDVELRCDPISGHTALYWYRQSLGQGLEFLIYFQGNSAPDKSGLPSDRFSAERTGGSVSTLTIQRTQQEDSAVYLCASSLNTYQPQHFGDGTRLSIL.

This clone was detected once. The chain recombines TRBV7-9 with TRBJ2-3, with TRBD1 matching 7 bases. V was pared by 5 bases and J by 2 bases, with 16 bases of the junction left unmatched. Germline CDR1 is SEHNR and CDR2 is FQNEAQ (reference sequence). The CDR3 is 18 residues long. In DNA, the CDR3 is TGTGCCAGCAGCGACCACAGGGGTGGTGCAAGGATCACAGATACGCAGTATTTT. As protein: CASSDHRGGARITDTQYF.

This clone was picked up one time. J is TRBJ2-6 and V is TRBV2; maybe TRBD2 (5 bases). Germline V gene sequence: CDR1 SNHLY, CDR2 FYNNEI. The CDR3 is made up of 14 amino acids. V lost 6 bases to trimming and J lost 3 bases, with 9 bases between them. CDR3 residues: CASRGVGGANVLTF. CDR3 nucleotides: TGTGCCAGCAGGGGAGTTGGTGGGGCCAACGTCCTGACTTTC. The complete variable domain, with remaining parts taken from reference TRBV2 and TRBJ2-6, reads EPEVTQTPSHQVTQMGQEVILRCVPISNHLYFYWYRQILGQKVEFLVSFYNNEISEKSEIFDDQFSVERPDGSNFTLKIRSTKLEDSAMYFCASRGVGGANVLTFGAGSRLTVL.

V is TRBV6-5 and J is TRBJ1-2, with 7 bases identical to TRBD1. There are 15 residues in the CDR3. CDR1 and CDR2 (germline): MNHEY, SVGAGI. V shed 0 bases, J shed 4 bases, and the junction held 5 bases outside the gene matches. CDR3 residues: CASSYSSGGGYGYTF. CDR3 coding DNA: TGTGCCAGCAGTTACTCGTCAGGGGGTGGCTATGGCTACACCTTC.

V is TRBV6-5 and J is TRBJ2-7; TRBD1 or TRBD2 may be the D gene (6 bases each). This CDR3 spans 15 amino acids. CDR1 is MNHEY, CDR2 SVGAGI, per germline. Trimming took 0 bases from V and 2 from J, leaving 11 bases between them. The CDR3 spells CASSYSRGQAYEQYF. CDR3 bases: TGTGCCAGCAGTTACTCTCGGGGGCAAGCCTACGAGCAGTACTTC.

The rearrangement links TRBV29-1 to TRBJ1-1, with no clear D. Trimming removed 7 bases at V and 11 bases at J, with 23 bases between. This CDR3 has 13 amino acids. From germline, CDR1 is SQVTM and CDR2 ANQGSEA. CDR3 in amino acids: CSASEGKGSDAFF. DNA for the CDR3: TGCAGCGCCAGCGAAGGTAAAGGGAGCGATGCTTTCTTT.

V gene TRBV7-9 combines with J gene TRBJ1-2; 7 positions agree with TRBD1. The CDR3 has 13 residues. CDR1 is SEHNR, CDR2 FQNEAQ, per germline (reference sequence). V was pared by 5 bases and J by 4 bases, with 4 bases of the junction left unmatched. In DNA, the CDR3 is TGTGCCAGCAGCCCACAGGGGACCTATGGCTACACCTTC. This gives the protein CASSPQGTYGYTF.

The chain is built from TRBV6-6 and TRBJ1-2, with D unclear. The CDR3 extends over 13 amino acids. With 4 bases removed from V and 8 bases from J, the gap between germline ends came to 14 bases. CDR1 is MNHNY and CDR2 is SVGAGI in the germline V gene (reference sequence). CDR3 sequence: CASSSFSVGGYTF. In DNA, the CDR3 is TGTGCCAGCAGTTCGTTCTCGGTGGGGGGCTACACCTTC.

This rearrangement joins TRBV5-1 to TRBJ2-1; perhaps TRBD2 as D (7 bases). V lost 2 bases and J lost 6, with 12 bases in between. Germline V gives CDR1 SGHRS, CDR2 YFSETQ. CDR3 size: 14 residues. CDR3 in amino acids: CASSFRGGANEQFF. The CDR3 coding sequence is TGCGCCAGCAGCTTTCGTGGGGGGGCCAATGAGCAGTTCTTC.

The chain recombines TRBV6-6 with TRBJ1-1; D uncertain. Per germline, CDR1 MNHNY and CDR2 SVGAGI (reference sequence). Trimming stripped 6 bases from V and 5 bases from J, with 10 bases between. The CDR3 runs 12 residues. The chain's CDR3 is CASRRGGTEAFF. CDR3 DNA: TGTGCCAGCAGACGCGGTGGGACTGAAGCTTTCTTT.

J is TRBJ2-2 and V is TRBV10-3, with D possibly being TRBD1 (5 bases). Germline V lookup: CDR1 ENHRY, CDR2 SYGVKD. This CDR3 is 15 amino acids long. The ends were cut back, 0 bases at V and 6 bases at J, with 11 bases in the middle. CDR3: CAISESSGWAGELFF. The CDR3 DNA is TGTGCCATCAGTGAGTCGTCAGGGTGGGCCGGGGAGCTGTTTTTT.

V is TRBV18 and J is TRBJ2-7; possibly TRBD2 for D (5 bases). This CDR3 contains 14 residues. Looked up from germline, CDR1 is KGHSH and CDR2 is LQKENI. V was clipped by 3 bases and J by 1 base, with 10 bases between them. CDR3 sequence: CASSPGVESYEQYF. CDR3 coding DNA: TGTGCCAGCTCACCCGGGGTGGAATCCTACGAGCAGTACTTC.

The chain is built from TRBV7-2 and TRBJ2-1; 9 bases are a match to TRBD1. V shed 2 bases, J shed 8 bases, and the junction held 7 bases outside the gene matches. CDR3 length equals 15 residues. Germline CDR1 SGHTA, CDR2 FQGNSA. CDR3 bases: TGTGCCAGCAGCTTACTACAGGGGGCTTTGGATGAGCAGTTCTTC. This sequence encodes CASSLLQGALDEQFF. Combining the CDR3 with reference TRBV7-2 and TRBJ2-1 gives the whole variable domain GAGVSQSPSNKVTEKGKDVELRCDPISGHTALYWYRQSLGQGLEFLIYFQGNSAPDKSGLPSDRFSAERTGGSVSTLTIQRTQQEDSAVYLCASSLLQGALDEQFFGPGTRLTVL.

V and J are TRBV9 and TRBJ2-2, with a tentative D call TRBD2 (5 bases). Trimming took 0 bases from V and 0 from J, leaving 9 bases between them. The V gene's germline CDR1 is SGDLS and CDR2 YYNGEE. CDR3 length: 16 amino acids. CDR3 region: CASSVVPDSNTGELFF. CDR3 DNA sequence: TGTGCCAGCAGCGTAGTCCCGGACTCGAACACCGGGGAGCTGTTTTTT.

This chain connects TRBV10-3 to TRBJ2-7; 8 positions match TRBD1. The length of the CDR3 is 14 residues. The germline V gene encodes CDR1 ENHRY and CDR2 SYGVKD. After removal of 6 bases from V and 3 bases from J, the junction contained 7 bases not matched to a gene. As DNA, the CDR3 is TGTGCCATCAGCCTCGGGACAGGAAGCTACGAGCAGTACTTC. It yields the protein CAISLGTGSYEQYF.

The gene calls are TRBV19 and TRBJ2-5, with TRBD1 as a possible D gene (5 bases). The CDR3 runs 16 residues. Germline CDR1 LNHDA, CDR2 SQIVND (reference sequence). The ends were cut back, 3 bases at V and 2 bases at J, with 16 bases in the middle. For the CDR3, the DNA is TGTGCCAGTAGTATTCGGGTAGGGGTAATTCAAGAGACCCAGTACTTC. It is translated as CASSIRVGVIQETQYF.

With regard to this clone: At one end the junction does not follow the germline gene, possibly because of a read error. The rearrangement links TRBV6-5 to TRBJ1-5, with D perhaps TRBD1 (6 bases). Germline CDR1 and CDR2: MNHEY and SVGAGI. The CDR3 covers 14 residues. The CDR3 DNA is TGTGCCATCAGTGCAGGGGCGGGCAATCAGCCCCAGCATTTT. Translation: CAISAGAGNQPQHF.

A single count supports this clone. This chain's CDR3 is CASSYSEKNTEAFF. CDR3 DNA sequence: TGTGCCAGCAGTTACTCAGAGAAGAACACTGAAGCTTTCTTT. The chain uses TRBV6-6 and TRBJ1-1; the D is unclear. Trimming cost V 0 bases and J 1 base, with 6 bases left between them. The CDR3 contains 14 residues. Per germline, CDR1 MNHNY and CDR2 SVGAGI (reference sequence).

This chain connects TRBV9 to TRBJ2-7; 7 bases line up with TRBD1. The V gene's germline CDR1 is SGDLS and CDR2 YYNGEE. Unmatched junction bases numbered 10, after V lost 2 bases and J lost 5 bases. This CDR3 region has 15 residues. The CDR3 spells CASSVDGQDEDEQYF. CDR3 sequence (DNA): TGTGCCAGCAGCGTGGACGGACAGGACGAGGACGAGCAGTACTTC. Complete variable domain (other parts from reference TRBV9 and TRBJ2-7): DSGVTQTPKHLITATGQRVTLRCSPRSGDLSVYWYQQSLDQGLQFLIQYYNGEERAKGNILERFSAQQFPDLHSELNLSSLELGDSALYFCASSVDGQDEDEQYFGPGTRLTVT.

This clone appeared a single time. The V and J genes are TRBV5-1 and TRBJ2-3; TRBD2 aligns across 12 bases. CDR1 is SGHRS, CDR2 YFSETQ, per germline. V was clipped by 4 bases and J by 2 bases; unmatched bases: 5. The CDR3 is made up of 16 amino acids. The DNA of the CDR3 is TGCGCCAGCAGCACCCTAGCGGGAGGGACCACAGATACGCAGTATTTT. It yields the protein CASSTLAGGTTDTQYF.

This clone was seen only once. The chain carries TRBV5-5 and TRBJ1-3, with D unclear. V was shortened by 0 bases and J by 3 bases, with 1 base between the two germline ends. The CDR3 contains 12 residues. The germline V gene encodes CDR1 SGHKS and CDR2 YYEKEE (reference sequence). In DNA, the CDR3 is TGTGCCAGCAGCTTGGGTGGAAACACCATATATTTT. It codes for CASSLGGNTIYF.

The rearrangement uses TRBV9 and TRBJ2-3; no clear D gene. The ends were cut back, 4 bases at V and 4 bases at J, with 10 bases in the middle. This CDR3 is 13 amino acids long. Looked up from germline, CDR1 is SGDLS and CDR2 is YYNGEE. CDR3 in DNA: TGTGCCAGCAGCCCCTACTCATCAGATACGCAGTATTTT. This sequence encodes CASSPYSSDTQYF.

This clone was recorded once. The V gene is TRBV11-2, the J gene TRBJ2-7; D may be TRBD2 (6 bases). V was cut by 5 bases and J by 3 bases, with 20 bases left in between. CDR3 length: 16 residues. CDR1 is SGHAT and CDR2 is FQNNGV in the germline V gene. Here the CDR3 DNA reads TGTGCCAGCAGCGTAGGGACTGGGTTTGGGGGCTACGAGCAGTACTTC. As protein: CASSVGTGFGGYEQYF.